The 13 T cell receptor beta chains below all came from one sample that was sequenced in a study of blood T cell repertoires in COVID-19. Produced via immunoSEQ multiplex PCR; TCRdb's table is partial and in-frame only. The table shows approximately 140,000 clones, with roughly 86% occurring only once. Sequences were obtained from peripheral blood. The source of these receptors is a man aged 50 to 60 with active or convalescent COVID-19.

CDR3 nucleotides: TGTGCCAGCAACCAGTTACAGGGGATGAACACTGAAGCTTTCTTT. It specifies CASNQLQGMNTEAFF. The chain couples TRBV6-5 to TRBJ1-1; 7 bases align to TRBD1. This CDR3 has 15 residues. V lost 7 bases, J lost 0 bases, and 8 bases stayed unmatched. Germline assignment: CDR1 MNHEY and CDR2 SVGAGI.

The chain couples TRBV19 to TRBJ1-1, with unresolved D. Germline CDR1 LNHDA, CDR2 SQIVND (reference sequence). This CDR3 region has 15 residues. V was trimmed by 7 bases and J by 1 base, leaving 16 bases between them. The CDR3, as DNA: TGTGCCAGTACCCTTATAGGAGGCGGGAACACTGAAGCTTTCTTT. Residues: CASTLIGGGNTEAFF.

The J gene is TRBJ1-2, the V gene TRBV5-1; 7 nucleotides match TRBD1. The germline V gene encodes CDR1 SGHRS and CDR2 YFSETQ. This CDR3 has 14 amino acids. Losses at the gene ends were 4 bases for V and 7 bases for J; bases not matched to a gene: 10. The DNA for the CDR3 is TGCGCCAGCAGCCTGAGCACAGGGGTCGTTGGCTACACCTTC. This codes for CASSLSTGVVGYTF.

CDR3 region: CASSLAVEAFF. CDR3 nucleotides: TGTGCCAGCAGCTTGGCAGTTGAAGCTTTCTTT. V is TRBV5-6 and J is TRBJ1-1; D remains unclear. Germline V gives CDR1 SGHDT, CDR2 YYEEEE. Trimming cost V 0 bases and J 7 bases, with 4 bases left between them. The CDR3 spans 11 residues. Supplemented by reference TRBV5-6 and TRBJ1-1, the full variable domain reads DAGVTQSPTHLIKTRGQQVTLRCSPKSGHDTVSWYQQALGQGPQFIFQYYEEEERQRGNFPDRFSGHQFPNYSSELNVNALLLGDSALYLCASSLAVEAFFGQGTRLTVV.

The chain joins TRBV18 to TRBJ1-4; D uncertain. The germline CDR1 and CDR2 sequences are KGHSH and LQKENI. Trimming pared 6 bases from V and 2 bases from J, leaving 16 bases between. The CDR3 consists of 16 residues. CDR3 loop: CASSPSWADTNEKLFF. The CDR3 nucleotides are TGTGCCAGCTCCCCATCCTGGGCAGACACTAATGAAAAACTGTTTTTT. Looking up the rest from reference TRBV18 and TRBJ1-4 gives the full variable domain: NAGVMQNPRHLVRRRGQEARLRCSPMKGHSHVYWYRQLPEEGLKFMVYLQKENIIDESGMPKERFSAEFPKEGPSILRIQQVVRGDSAAYFCASSPSWADTNEKLFFGSGTQLSVL.

CDR3 region: CASSEVTGGWNQPQHF. CDR3 nucleotides: TGTGCCAGCAGTGAAGTCACAGGGGGTTGGAATCAGCCCCAGCATTTT. This chain uses TRBV6-1 with TRBJ1-5; 8 bases agree with TRBD1. The CDR3 extends over 16 amino acids. Germline V lookup: CDR1 MNHNS, CDR2 SASEGT. The V and J ends lost 1 base and 4 bases, in that order; junction bases with no gene match: 6.

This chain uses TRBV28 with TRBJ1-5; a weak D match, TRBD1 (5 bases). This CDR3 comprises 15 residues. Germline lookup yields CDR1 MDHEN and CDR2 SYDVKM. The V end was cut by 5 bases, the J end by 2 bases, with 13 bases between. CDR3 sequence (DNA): TGTGCCAGCAGTCTCTTCGCGGGGGGCAATCAGCCCCAGCATTTT. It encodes CASSLFAGGNQPQHF.

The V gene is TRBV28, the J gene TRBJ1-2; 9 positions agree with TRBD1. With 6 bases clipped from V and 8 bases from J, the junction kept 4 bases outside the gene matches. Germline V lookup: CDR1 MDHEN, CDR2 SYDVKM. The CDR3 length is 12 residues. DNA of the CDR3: TGTGCCAGCAGACAGGGGGCTCGGGGCTACACCTTC. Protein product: CASRQGARGYTF.

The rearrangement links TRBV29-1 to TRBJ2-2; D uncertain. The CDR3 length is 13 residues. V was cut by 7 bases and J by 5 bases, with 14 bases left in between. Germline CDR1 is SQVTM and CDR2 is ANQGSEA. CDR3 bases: TGCAGCGCGGGCAGGAGCCTAACCGGGGAGCTGTTTTTT. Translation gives CSAGRSLTGELFF.

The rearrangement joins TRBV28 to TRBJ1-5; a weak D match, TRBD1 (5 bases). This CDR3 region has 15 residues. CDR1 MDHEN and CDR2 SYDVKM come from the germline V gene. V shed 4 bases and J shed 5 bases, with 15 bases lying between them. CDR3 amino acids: CASSSVQGVYQPQHF. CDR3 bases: TGTGCCAGCAGTTCCGTTCAAGGGGTATATCAGCCCCAGCATTTT.

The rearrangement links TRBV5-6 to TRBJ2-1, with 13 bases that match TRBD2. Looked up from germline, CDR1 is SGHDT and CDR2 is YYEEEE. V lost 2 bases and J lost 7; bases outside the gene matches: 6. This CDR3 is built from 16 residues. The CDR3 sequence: CASSFRTSGRLNEQFF. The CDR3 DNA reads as TGTGCCAGCAGCTTTAGGACTAGCGGGAGACTGAATGAGCAGTTCTTC.

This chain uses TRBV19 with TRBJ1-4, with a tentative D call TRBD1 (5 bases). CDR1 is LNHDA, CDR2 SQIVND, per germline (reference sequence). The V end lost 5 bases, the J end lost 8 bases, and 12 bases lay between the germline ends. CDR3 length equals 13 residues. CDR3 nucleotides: TGTGCCAGTAGTTGGGCAGGGAGGGAAAAACTGTTTTTT. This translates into CASSWAGREKLFF.

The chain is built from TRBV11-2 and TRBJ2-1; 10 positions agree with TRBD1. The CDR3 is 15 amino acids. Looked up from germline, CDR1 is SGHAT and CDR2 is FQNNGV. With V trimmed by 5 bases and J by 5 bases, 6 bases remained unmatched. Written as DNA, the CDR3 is TGTGCCAGCAGCCGAGTGGGACAGGGGAACAATGAGCAGTTCTTC. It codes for CASSRVGQGNNEQFF. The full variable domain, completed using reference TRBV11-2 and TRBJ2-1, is EAGVAQSPRYKIIEKRQSVAFWCNPISGHATLYWYQQILGQGPKLLIQFQNNGVVDDSQLPKDRFSAERLKGVDSTLKIQPAKLEDSAVYLCASSRVGQGNNEQFFGPGTRLTVL.